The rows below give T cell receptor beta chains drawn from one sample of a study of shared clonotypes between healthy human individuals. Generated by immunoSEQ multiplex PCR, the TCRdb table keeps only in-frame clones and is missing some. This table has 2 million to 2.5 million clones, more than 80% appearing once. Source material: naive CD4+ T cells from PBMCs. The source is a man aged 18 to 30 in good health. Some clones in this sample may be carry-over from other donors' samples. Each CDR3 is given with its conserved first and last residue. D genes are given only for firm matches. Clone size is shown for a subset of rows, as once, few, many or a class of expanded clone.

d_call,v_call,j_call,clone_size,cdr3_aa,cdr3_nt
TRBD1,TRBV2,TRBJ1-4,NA,CASSPDRGYEKLFF,TGTGCCAGCAGCCCCGACAGGGGTTATGAAAAACTGTTTTTT
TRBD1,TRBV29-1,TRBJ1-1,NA,CSGGTGDTEAFF,TGCAGCGGGGGGACAGGGGACACTGAAGCTTTCTTT
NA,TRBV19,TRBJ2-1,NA,CASRPLSSSYNEQFF,TGTGCCAGTAGGCCTCTCTCTAGCTCCTACAATGAGCAGTTCTTC
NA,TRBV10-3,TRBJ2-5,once,CAISEWGAVQETQYF,TGTGCCATCAGTGAGTGGGGGGCAGTTCAAGAGACCCAGTACTTC
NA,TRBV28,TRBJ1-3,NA,CASSSPASGNTIYF,TGTGCCAGCAGTTCCCCGGCCTCTGGAAACACCATATATTTT
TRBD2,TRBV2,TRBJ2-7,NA,CASKSTSYYEQYF,TGTGCCAGCAAATCGACTAGCTACTACGAGCAGTACTTC
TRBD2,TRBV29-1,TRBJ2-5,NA,CSVDAGGPDQETQYF,TGCAGCGTTGACGCGGGGGGCCCAGACCAAGAGACCCAGTACTTC
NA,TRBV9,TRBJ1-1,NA,CASSAITGSTEAFF,TGTGCCAGCAGCGCCATTACAGGGTCCACTGAAGCTTTCTTT
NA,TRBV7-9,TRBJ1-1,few,CASSLAQGTAFF,TGTGCCAGCAGCTTAGCGCAGGGTACCGCTTTCTTT
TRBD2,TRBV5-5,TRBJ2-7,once,CASSWAGDYEQYF,TGTGCCAGCAGCTGGGCGGGAGACTACGAGCAGTACTTC
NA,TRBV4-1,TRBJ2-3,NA,CASSQGPRLTRNTDTQYF,TGCGCCAGCAGCCAAGGTCCCCGATTGACTAGAAACACAGATACGCAGTATTTT
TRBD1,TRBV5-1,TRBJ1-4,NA,CASSKTGSDEKLFF,TGCGCCAGCAGCAAGACAGGGAGTGATGAAAAACTGTTTTTT
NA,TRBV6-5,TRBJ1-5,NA,CARKAGSNQPQHF,TGTGCCAGAAAAGCAGGAAGCAATCAGCCCCAGCATTTT
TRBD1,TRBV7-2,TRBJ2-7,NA,CASLLGGTGAYEQYF,TGTGCCAGCCTTCTGGGTGGGACAGGGGCCTACGAGCAGTACTTC
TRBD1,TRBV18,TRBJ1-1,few,CASSPGDRVHTEAFF,TGTGCCAGCTCACCGGGAGACAGGGTACACACTGAAGCTTTCTTT
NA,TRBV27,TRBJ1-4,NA,CASSNSGTGSEKLFF,TGTGCCAGCAGTAACTCCGGGACGGGCTCTGAAAAACTGTTTTTT
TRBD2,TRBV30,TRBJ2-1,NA,CAWRKSWASGYNEQFF,TGTGCCTGGAGGAAATCTTGGGCTAGCGGATACAATGAGCAGTTCTTC
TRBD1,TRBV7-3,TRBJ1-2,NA,CASSSDLTGAYGYTF,TGTGCCAGCAGCTCAGATTTAACAGGGGCCTATGGCTACACCTTC
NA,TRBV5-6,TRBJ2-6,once,CASSLLGSSGANVLTF,TGTGCCAGCAGCTTGTTAGGATCCTCTGGGGCCAACGTCCTGACTTTC
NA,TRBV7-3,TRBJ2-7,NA,CASSPGAGEQYF,TGTGCCAGCAGCCCGGGGGCGGGTGAGCAGTACTTC
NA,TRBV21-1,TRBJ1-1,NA,CASSTPGTLLNTEAFF,TGTGCCAGCAGCACCCCAGGGACGCTTCTGAACACTGAAGCTTTCTTT
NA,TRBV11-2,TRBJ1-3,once,CASSLRWGGNTIYF,TGTGCCAGCAGCTTAAGGTGGGGCGGAAACACCATATATTTT
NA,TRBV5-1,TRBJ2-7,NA,CASSLLQGEQYF,TGCGCCAGCAGCTTGTTACAAGGCGAGCAGTACTTC
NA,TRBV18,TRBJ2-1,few,CASSPPSDSEQFF,TGTGCCAGCTCACCACCTTCGGACAGTGAGCAGTTCTTC
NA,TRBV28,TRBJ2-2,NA,CASSLPTSNTGELFF,TGTGCCAGCAGTCTCCCCACTTCGAACACCGGGGAGCTGTTTTTT
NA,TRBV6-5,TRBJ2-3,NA,CASSSRGAVTDTQYF,TGTGCCAGCAGCTCCCGGGGAGCGGTCACAGATACGCAGTATTTT
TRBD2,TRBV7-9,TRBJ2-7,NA,CASSLGLAGDAHEQYF,TGTGCCAGCAGCTTAGGGCTAGCGGGAGACGCGCACGAGCAGTACTTC
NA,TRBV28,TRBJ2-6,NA,CASSFPSGVAGANVLTF,TGTGCCAGCAGTTTTCCGTCAGGAGTCGCTGGGGCCAACGTCCTGACTTTC
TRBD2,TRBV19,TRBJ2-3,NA,CASIPGGGSTTQYF,TGTGCCAGCATCCCGGGGGGGGGCTCCACAACGCAGTATTTT
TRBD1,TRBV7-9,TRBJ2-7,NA,CASSQEGQGKYEQYF,TGTGCCAGCAGCCAGGAAGGACAGGGCAAGTACGAGCAGTACTTC
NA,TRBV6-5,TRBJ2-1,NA,CASSPGPTPVSEQFF,TGTGCCAGCAGTCCCGGGCCCACCCCCGTCAGTGAGCAGTTCTTC
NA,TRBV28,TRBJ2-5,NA,CASSFEAGYLRTQYF,TGTGCCAGCAGTTTCGAGGCGGGCTACCTCAGGACCCAGTACTTC
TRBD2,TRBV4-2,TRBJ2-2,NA,CASSQTSGVGELFF,TGTGCCAGCAGCCAGACTAGCGGGGTCGGGGAGCTGTTTTTT
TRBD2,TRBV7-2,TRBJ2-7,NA,CASSSLAGGPYEQYF,TGTGCCAGCAGCTCCCTAGCGGGAGGACCGTACGAGCAGTACTTC
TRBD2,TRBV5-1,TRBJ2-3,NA,CASSSAPSGRAPDTQYF,TGCGCCAGCAGCTCGGCACCGAGCGGGAGGGCCCCAGATACGCAGTATTTT
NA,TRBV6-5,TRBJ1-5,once,CASRRDSNQPQHF,TGTGCCAGCAGAAGGGATAGCAATCAGCCCCAGCATTTT
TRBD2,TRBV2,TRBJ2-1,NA,CASSLAGGPSGQFF,TGTGCCAGCAGTCTAGCGGGAGGGCCCTCGGGGCAGTTCTTC
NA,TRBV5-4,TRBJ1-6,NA,CASYRRAAGDNSPLHF,TGTGCCAGCTATCGTCGGGCGGCAGGGGATAATTCACCCCTCCACTTT
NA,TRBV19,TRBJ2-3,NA,CASTDRGRTDTQYF,TGTGCCAGTACCGACCGGGGGCGCACAGATACGCAGTATTTT
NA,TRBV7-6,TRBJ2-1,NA,CASSLQGRLIWNEQFF,TGTGCCAGCAGCTTACAAGGGAGATTGATATGGAATGAGCAGTTCTTC
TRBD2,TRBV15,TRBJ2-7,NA,CATSTGGRSYEQYF,TGTGCCACCAGCACGGGCGGGAGGAGTTACGAGCAGTACTTC
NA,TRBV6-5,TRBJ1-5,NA,CASSSTDGWNQPQHF,TGTGCCAGCAGTTCCACCGACGGATGGAATCAGCCCCAGCATTTT
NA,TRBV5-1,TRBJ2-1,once,CASSLAAGSYNEQFF,TGCGCCAGCAGCTTGGCCGCCGGTTCCTACAATGAGCAGTTCTTC
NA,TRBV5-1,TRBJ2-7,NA,CASSLERKYEQYF,TGCGCCAGCAGCTTGGAACGGAAGTACGAGCAGTACTTC
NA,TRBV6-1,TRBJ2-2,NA,CASSELGGGELFF,TGTGCCAGCAGTGAATTAGGAGGGGGGGAGCTGTTTTTT